What follows are 20 T cell receptor beta chains derived from one specimen sequenced in a study of CD8 T cells in ankylosing spondylitis. No antigen has been assigned to these receptors. General observations from the study: It appeared that ankylosing spondylitis blood was characterized by a TCR beta motif of seven or eight highly homologous variants.

TCRdb passed the 5' RACE reads through MiXCR, listing each CDR3 protein once. This repertoire shows roughly 700,000 distinct CDR3 sequences, roughly 20% found once; its top ten account for about a fifth. The sample was blood, either unsorted or a sorted T cell fraction (not recorded which). The receptors stem from a male donor with ankylosing spondylitis.

This clonotype was found a few times. The V and J genes are TRBV12-3 or TRBV12-4 and TRBJ2-5; 8 nucleotides line up with TRBD2. The CDR3 spans 12 residues. The V gene end was trimmed by 3 bases and the J gene end by 8 bases; junction bases not matched to a gene: 2. In DNA form, the CDR3 reads TGTGCCAGCAGTTTTAGCGGGGCTACCCAGTACTTC. This gives the protein CASSFSGATQYF.

The CDR3 here is CSASPGTGGFEQYF. In DNA, the CDR3 is TGCAGTGCTAGCCCCGGGACAGGGGGCTTCGAGCAGTACTTC. The chain uses TRBV20-1 and TRBJ2-7, with TRBD1 matching 12 bases. CDR1 is DFQATT and CDR2 is SNEGSKA in the germline V gene (reference sequence). The CDR3 length is 14 residues. With V trimmed by 3 bases and J by 6 bases, 6 bases remained unmatched.

The chain combines TRBV6-2 or TRBV6-3 with TRBJ2-7, with D perhaps TRBD2 (6 bases). The germline V gene encodes CDR1 MNHEY and CDR2 SVGEGT. V dropped 7 bases and J dropped 2 bases, with 12 bases sitting between them. The CDR3 has 13 amino acids. The CDR3 loop is CASKFGGTYEQYF. DNA for the CDR3: TGTGCCAGCAAGTTTGGAGGGACCTACGAGCAGTACTTC.

The chain recombines TRBV7-2 with TRBJ1-5; D gene unclear. This CDR3 region has 15 residues. Trimming cost V 3 bases and J 2 bases, with 11 bases left between them. CDR1 SGHTA and CDR2 FQGNSA come from the germline V gene. The CDR3 DNA follows: TGTGCCAGCAGCTTTTCTGGGAGGGGCAATCAGCCCCAGCATTTT. Translated: CASSFSGRGNQPQHF.

This clonotype was counted between two and nine times. The rearrangement joins TRBV20-1 to TRBJ2-5, with 15 bases that match TRBD2. This CDR3 is 16 amino acids long. Germline V gene data show CDR1 as DFQATT and CDR2 as SNEGSKA (reference sequence). J gave up 3 bases and V 6 bases, and 8 bases lay outside the gene matches. The DNA for the CDR3 is TGCAGTGCCCCCGGGACTAGCGGGGGGATCGAAGAGACCCAGTACTTC. It yields the protein CSAPGTSGGIEETQYF.

In this sample, this clonotype turned up a few times. The CDR3 protein is CASPGNLGQPQHF. The CDR3 region has the DNA TGTGCCAGCCCAGGGAACTTAGGTCAGCCCCAGCATTTT. The chain employs TRBV7-8 and TRBJ1-5; TRBD1 might be the D (5 bases). Trimming stripped 8 bases from V and 6 bases from J, with 14 bases between. The CDR3 is made up of 13 amino acids. Germline CDR1 reads SGHVS; CDR2 reads FQNEAQ.

The rearrangement uses TRBV2 and TRBJ1-2, with 7 bases fitting TRBD1. Germline CDR1 SNHLY, CDR2 FYNNEI. This CDR3 comprises 13 residues. Trimming cost V 5 bases and J 7 bases; bases outside gene matches: 7. CDR3 region: CASSSGGARGYTF. The CDR3 DNA reads as TGTGCCAGCAGTTCAGGGGGAGCTCGTGGCTACACCTTC.

The CDR3 loop is CASSPYRLAGASGELFF. The DNA for the CDR3 is TGTGCCAGCAGTCCCTACAGACTAGCGGGAGCGTCCGGGGAGCTGTTTTTT. The chain couples TRBV6-2 or TRBV6-3 to TRBJ2-2; 12 bases map to TRBD2. With 5 bases clipped from V and 6 bases from J, the junction kept 10 bases outside the gene matches. This CDR3 is built from 17 residues. Germline-derived CDR1 and CDR2 are MNHEY and SVGEGT.

This chain links TRBV6-1 with TRBJ2-3; tentatively, D is TRBD1 or TRBD2 (6 bases each). The germline V and J ends were trimmed by 10 bases and 2 bases, with 16 bases remaining between them. The germline CDR1 and CDR2 sequences are MNHNS and SASEGT. This CDR3 has 14 amino acids. The CDR3 DNA follows: TGTGCCATCAAGAGGGGGGTCCACACAGATACGCAGTATTTT. It codes for CAIKRGVHTDTQYF.

This clonotype has at least ten counts. The chain recombines TRBV12-3 or TRBV12-4 with TRBJ2-1, with D perhaps matching TRBD1 (5 bases). This CDR3 region has 14 residues. Trimming cost V 3 bases and J 9 bases, with 15 bases left between them. The CDR3 is CASSLQGSWAEQFF. The CDR3 DNA sequence: TGTGCCAGCAGTTTGCAGGGCAGTTGGGCTGAGCAGTTCTTC.

This clonotype has just a few counts. The rearrangement uses TRBV5-1 and TRBJ2-6; 10 nucleotides match TRBD2. CDR3 length equals 18 residues. Looked up from germline, CDR1 is SGHRS and CDR2 is YFSETQ. With V trimmed by 0 bases and J by 4 bases, 7 bases remained unmatched. The CDR3 coding sequence is TGCGCCAGCAGCTTGGCCCAGCGGGGGGGCGAGGGGGCCAACGTCCTGACTTTC. Translation: CASSLAQRGGEGANVLTF.

The table lists this clonotype with many counts. The rearrangement uses TRBV11-2 and TRBJ1-5; the match to TRBD1 covers 7 bases. Per germline, CDR1 SGHAT and CDR2 FQNNGV. V lost 3 bases and J lost 0; bases outside the gene matches: 2. This CDR3 comprises 15 residues. The CDR3 nucleotides read TGTGCCAGCAGCTTGGGACAGTATAGCAATCAGCCCCAGCATTTT. Encoded protein: CASSLGQYSNQPQHF.

In its sample, this clonotype was seen a few times. The rearrangement joins TRBV19 to TRBJ2-1, with D unresolved. V lost 0 bases, J lost 10 bases, and 16 bases lay in between. Germline V gives CDR1 LNHDA, CDR2 SQIVND (reference sequence). This CDR3 spans 15 amino acids. The CDR3 nucleotides read TGTGCCAGTAGTATAGAGGACCGGCCCCATGAGGAGCAGTTCTTC. It codes for CASSIEDRPHEEQFF.

V usage is TRBV3-1 and J usage is TRBJ2-3, with 8 nucleotides matching TRBD1. Germline V CDR1 and CDR2: LGHDT, YNNKEL (reference sequence). The junction had 7 bases not matched to a gene; V was cut back by 3 bases and J by 2 bases. The CDR3 runs to 16 residues. The CDR3 coding sequence is TGTGCCAGCAGCCACTGGGACAGGTCAACCACAGATACGCAGTATTTT. Protein product: CASSHWDRSTTDTQYF.

The CDR3 DNA reads TGTGCCAGCAGCCCGTCGGCTGGGGGCGACTATGGCTACACCTTC. Translation gives CASSPSAGGDYGYTF. This chain uses TRBV13 with TRBJ1-2, with a weak D call TRBD1 (6 bases). Germline V gene sequence: CDR1 PRHDT, CDR2 FYEKMQ (reference sequence). The CDR3 is 15 amino acids. Trimming left V 5 bases short and J 3 bases short, with 16 bases between.

This CDR3 reads CSARERGGTEAFF. CDR3 coding DNA: TGCAGTGCTAGAGAGAGGGGTGGGACTGAAGCTTTCTTT. The V call is TRBV20-1, the J call TRBJ1-1; TRBD1 might be the D (5 bases). Germline V lookup: CDR1 DFQATT, CDR2 SNEGSKA (reference sequence). The CDR3 runs 13 residues. V lost 0 bases and J 5 bases, leaving 10 bases between the germline ends.

The rearrangement uses TRBV25-1 and TRBJ2-6; TRBD1 matches 8 bases. The CDR3 is 17 amino acids. V shed 7 bases and J 0 bases; nucleotides not matched to a gene: 8. Germline assignment: CDR1 MGHDK and CDR2 SYGVNS. The CDR3 DNA is TGTGCCAGCACCCCAGGGGGCAGTTTCTCTGGGGCCAACGTCCTGACTTTC. Translation gives CASTPGGSFSGANVLTF.

This clonotype was counted a few times. The rearrangement links TRBV20-1 to TRBJ1-2; D perhaps matches TRBD1 (6 bases). Germline assignment: CDR1 DFQATT and CDR2 SNEGSKA (reference sequence). CDR3 length: 14 residues. Trimming shortened V by 4 bases and J by 2 bases, and 14 bases separated the two germline ends. CDR3 DNA: TGCAGTGCTACCCCCGATGGGGGCAACTATGGCTACACCTTC. It codes for CSATPDGGNYGYTF.

This clonotype was recorded a few times. The chain uses TRBV6-1 and TRBJ1-1; 7 bases fit TRBD1. The CDR3 runs to 15 residues. The V gene end was trimmed by 6 bases and the J gene end by 1 base; junction bases not matched to a gene: 8. CDR1 MNHNS and CDR2 SASEGT come from the germline V gene. The CDR3 protein is CASRPDRAPNTEAFF. For the CDR3, the DNA is TGTGCCAGCAGACCAGACAGGGCCCCGAACACTGAAGCTTTCTTT.

In its sample, this clonotype was seen a few times. The V and J genes are TRBV5-6 and TRBJ2-1, with D possibly being TRBD2 (5 bases). The CDR3 runs 16 residues. V dropped 0 bases and J dropped 3 bases, with 13 bases sitting between them. Germline values: CDR1 SGHDT, CDR2 YYEEEE. CDR3 in DNA: TGTGCCAGCAGCTTGGGAGAGGGAGTTCTCTACAATGAGCAGTTCTTC. The encoded protein is CASSLGEGVLYNEQFF.